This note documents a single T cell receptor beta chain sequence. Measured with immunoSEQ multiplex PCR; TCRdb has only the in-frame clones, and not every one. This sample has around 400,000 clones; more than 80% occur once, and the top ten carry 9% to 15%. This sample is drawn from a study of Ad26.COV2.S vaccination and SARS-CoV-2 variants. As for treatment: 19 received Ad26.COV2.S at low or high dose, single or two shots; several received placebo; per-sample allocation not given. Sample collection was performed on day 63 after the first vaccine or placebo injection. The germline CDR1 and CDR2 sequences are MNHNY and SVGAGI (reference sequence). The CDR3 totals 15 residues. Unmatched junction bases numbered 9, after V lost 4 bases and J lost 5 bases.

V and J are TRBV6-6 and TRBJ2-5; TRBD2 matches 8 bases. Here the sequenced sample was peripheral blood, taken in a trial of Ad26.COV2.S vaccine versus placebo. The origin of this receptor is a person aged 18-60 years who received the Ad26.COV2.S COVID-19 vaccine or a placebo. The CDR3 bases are TGTGCCAGCAGTTCCCCGGGACTAGGAGGGGAGACCCAGTACTTC. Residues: CASSSPGLGGETQYF.